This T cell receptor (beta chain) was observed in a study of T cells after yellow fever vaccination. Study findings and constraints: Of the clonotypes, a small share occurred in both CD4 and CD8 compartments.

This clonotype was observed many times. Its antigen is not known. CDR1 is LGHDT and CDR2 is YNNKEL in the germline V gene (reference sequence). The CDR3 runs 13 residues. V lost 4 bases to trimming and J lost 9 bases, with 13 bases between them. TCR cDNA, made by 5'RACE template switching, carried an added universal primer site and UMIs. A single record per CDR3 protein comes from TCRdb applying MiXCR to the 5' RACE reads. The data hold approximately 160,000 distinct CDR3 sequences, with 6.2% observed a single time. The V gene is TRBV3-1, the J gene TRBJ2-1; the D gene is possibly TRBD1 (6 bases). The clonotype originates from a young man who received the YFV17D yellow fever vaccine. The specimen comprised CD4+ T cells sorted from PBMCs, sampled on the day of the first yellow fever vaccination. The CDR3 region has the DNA TGTGCCAGCAGCCCACAGGGATCTGGTGAGCAGTTCTTC. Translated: CASSPQGSGEQFF.